The present TCR beta chain was sequenced within a study of T cell repertoires in cytomegalovirus infection. Study summary: CMV infection plus the matching HLA type was flagged by public TCR beta signatures.

Findings and limits, study-wide: Dominating the ex vivo response were TCR beta clonotypes that were CMV-specific and HLA-C-restricted. Cumulative frequency (of public TCR beta family members) identified carriers of CMV plus the relevant HLA.

MiXCR, run by TCRdb on the reads, gives a single entry per CDR3 protein. The data show 300,000 or so distinct CDR3 sequences, 9.6% seen once. This clonotype was detected only a few times. Its antigen is not known. Germline CDR1 is SGHRS and CDR2 is YFSETQ. CDR3 length equals 15 residues. Trimming shortened V by 0 bases and J by 5 bases, and 12 bases separated the two germline ends. The genes are TRBV5-1 and TRBJ1-5; TRBD1 might be the D (5 bases). Sequencing was done on a sample of PBMCs. The sequence derives from a human donor in good health (CMV status not recorded). Some clones in this sample may be carry-over from other donors' samples. The CDR3 reads CASSLEGLGHQPQHF. The CDR3 DNA follows: TGCGCCAGCAGCTTGGAGGGGTTAGGGCATCAGCCCCAGCATTTT.